A single sample is the source of the 14 T cell receptor beta chains below, sequenced in a study of blood T cell repertoires in COVID-19. TCRdb's table, derived via immunoSEQ multiplex PCR, lists solely in-frame clones and lacks some. Of 30,000 to 40,000 clones listed, about nine tenths are singletons. Input material: peripheral blood. The receptors stem from a man aged 45-60 years with active COVID-19.

This chain connects TRBV5-1 to TRBJ2-1; 7 bases are shared with TRBD1. The CDR3 runs 16 residues. Trimming took 1 base from V and 0 from J; bases not matched to a gene: 4. The germline gives CDR1 SGHRS, CDR2 YFSETQ. CDR3 loop: CASSLYWDSSYNEQFF. The CDR3 region has the DNA TGCGCCAGCAGCTTGTACTGGGACAGCTCCTACAATGAGCAGTTCTTC.

V and J are TRBV5-4 and TRBJ1-3, with 10 nucleotides matching TRBD1. CDR1 and CDR2 from the germline V gene are SGHNT and YYREEE (reference sequence). The CDR3 covers 15 residues. V was clipped by 2 bases and J by 4 bases; unmatched bases: 3. The CDR3 nucleotides read TGTGCCAGCAGCTTCGACAGGGGGCAAGGAAACACCATATATTTT. It encodes CASSFDRGQGNTIYF. Complete variable domain (other parts from reference TRBV5-4 and TRBJ1-3): ETGVTQSPTHLIKTRGQQVTLRCSSQSGHNTVSWYQQALGQGPQFIFQYYREEENGRGNFPPRFSGLQFPNYSSELNVNALELDDSALYLCASSFDRGQGNTIYFGEGSWLTVV.

This sequence joins TRBV30 and TRBJ2-5, with D unclear. Germline-derived CDR1 and CDR2 are GTSNPN and SVGIG (reference sequence). The V end was cut by 5 bases, the J end by 5 bases, with 18 bases between. CDR3 length equals 14 residues. In nucleotides, the CDR3 is TGTGCCTGGGCCTCCAGAGGCGGTTGGGAGACCCAGTACTTC. It codes for CAWASRGGWETQYF.

The chain joins TRBV3-1 (or the pseudogene TRBV3-2) to TRBJ2-1; TRBD2 matches 10 bases. J gave up 10 bases and V 2 bases, and 8 bases lay outside the gene matches. The germline V gene encodes CDR1 LGHDT and CDR2 YNNKEL (reference sequence). The CDR3 is 15 residues long. The CDR3 here is CASSQPLAGVEEQFF. CDR3 coding DNA: TGTGCCAGCAGCCAACCGCTAGCGGGAGTGGAAGAGCAGTTCTTC.

The chain joins TRBV7-9 to TRBJ1-1, with 7 bases that match TRBD1. CDR3 length: 15 residues. Germline V gene lookup returns CDR1 SEHNR and CDR2 FQNEAQ (reference sequence). The junction had 10 bases not matched to a gene; V was cut back by 5 bases and J by 4 bases. CDR3 protein: CASSQSTGRVTEAFF. The CDR3 DNA follows: TGTGCCAGCAGCCAGTCGACAGGGCGGGTCACTGAAGCTTTCTTT.

Comment on this clone: Different DNA sequences within this sample yield the same CDR3. The CDR3 reads CASSLEQGESYGYTF. The DNA of the CDR3 is TGTGCCAGCAGCTTAGAACAGGGCGAAAGCTATGGCTACACCTTC. This chain uses TRBV7-2 with TRBJ1-2, with D maybe TRBD1 (6 bases). This CDR3 contains 15 residues. The germline gives CDR1 SGHTA, CDR2 FQGNSA. The germline V and J ends were trimmed by 1 base and 4 bases, with 13 bases remaining between them. Looking up the rest from reference TRBV7-2 and TRBJ1-2 gives the full variable domain: GAGVSQSPSNKVTEKGKDVELRCDPISGHTALYWYRQSLGQGLEFLIYFQGNSAPDKSGLPSDRFSAERTGGSVSTLTIQRTQQEDSAVYLCASSLEQGESYGYTFGSGTRLTVV.

The chain links TRBV11-3 to TRBJ1-6, with 10 bases matching TRBD1. The V and J ends lost 5 bases and 7 bases, in that order; junction bases with no gene match: 5. The length of the CDR3 is 15 residues. Per germline, CDR1 SGHNT and CDR2 YENEEA. The CDR3 reads CASSRGTGENSPLHF. The CDR3 nucleotides read TGTGCCAGCAGCAGGGGGACAGGGGAGAATTCACCCCTCCACTTT.

The genes are TRBV12-5 and TRBJ1-6; unclear D gene. The V gene lost 2 bases and the J gene lost 10 bases, with 18 bases spanning the gap. The germline V gene encodes CDR1 LGHNT and CDR2 FRNRAP. The CDR3 length is 16 residues. The chain's CDR3 is CASGLKGGRGKSPLHF. CDR3 coding DNA: TGTGCTAGTGGTTTGAAGGGCGGCAGAGGGAAATCACCCCTCCACTTT.

The CDR3 DNA reads TGTGCCAGCAGTTTTTGGGACAGGCAAGAGACCCAGTACTTC. Translating it yields CASSFWDRQETQYF. The chain links TRBV2 to TRBJ2-5; 8 bases are a match to TRBD1. Germline CDR1 and CDR2: SNHLY and FYNNEI. The junction had 4 bases not matched to a gene; V was cut back by 5 bases and J by 2 bases. There are 14 residues in the CDR3.

The genes are TRBV5-1 and TRBJ1-2; 7 bases are a match to TRBD1. Germline CDR1 is SGHRS and CDR2 is YFSETQ. With V trimmed by 8 bases and J by 3 bases, 1 base remained unmatched. The CDR3 runs 11 residues. CDR3 residues: CASGQDYGYTF. CDR3 nucleotide sequence: TGCGCCAGTGGACAGGACTATGGCTACACCTTC.

The rearrangement joins TRBV28 to TRBJ1-1; D perhaps matches TRBD1 (5 bases). Germline CDR1 reads MDHEN; CDR2 reads SYDVKM. The V gene lost 6 bases and the J gene lost 8 bases, with 10 bases spanning the gap. The CDR3 runs 11 residues. CDR3 coding DNA: TGTGCCAGCAGATACTACAGGGAAGCTTTCTTT. It yields the protein CASRYYREAFF.

The chain carries TRBV10-3 and TRBJ2-2; 7 nucleotides agree with TRBD1. CDR3 length: 17 residues. Germline lookup yields CDR1 ENHRY and CDR2 SYGVKD. With 5 bases clipped from V and 7 bases from J, the junction kept 16 bases outside the gene matches. The CDR3 here is CAISPVGQTPRIGELFF. CDR3 coding DNA: TGTGCCATCAGTCCCGTGGGACAGACTCCCCGCATCGGGGAGCTGTTTTTT.

The gene calls are TRBV7-3 and TRBJ2-1, with D possibly being TRBD2 (5 bases). This CDR3 is 14 amino acids long. CDR1 SGHTA and CDR2 FQGTGA come from the germline V gene. The V end was cut by 5 bases, the J end by 6 bases, with 14 bases between. The CDR3 spells CASSPGGGGNEQFF. The DNA for the CDR3 is TGTGCCAGCAGCCCCGGCGGAGGCGGCAATGAGCAGTTCTTC.

J is TRBJ2-7 and V is TRBV3-1 (or the pseudogene TRBV3-2), with 14 bases fitting TRBD2. Germline lookup yields CDR1 LGHDT and CDR2 YNNKEL (reference sequence). Losses at the gene ends were 4 bases for V and 1 base for J; bases not matched to a gene: 3. CDR3 length equals 16 residues. Written as DNA, the CDR3 is TGTGCCAGCAGCCCTGGACTAGCGGGGGGATCCTACGAGCAGTACTTC. This sequence encodes CASSPGLAGGSYEQYF.